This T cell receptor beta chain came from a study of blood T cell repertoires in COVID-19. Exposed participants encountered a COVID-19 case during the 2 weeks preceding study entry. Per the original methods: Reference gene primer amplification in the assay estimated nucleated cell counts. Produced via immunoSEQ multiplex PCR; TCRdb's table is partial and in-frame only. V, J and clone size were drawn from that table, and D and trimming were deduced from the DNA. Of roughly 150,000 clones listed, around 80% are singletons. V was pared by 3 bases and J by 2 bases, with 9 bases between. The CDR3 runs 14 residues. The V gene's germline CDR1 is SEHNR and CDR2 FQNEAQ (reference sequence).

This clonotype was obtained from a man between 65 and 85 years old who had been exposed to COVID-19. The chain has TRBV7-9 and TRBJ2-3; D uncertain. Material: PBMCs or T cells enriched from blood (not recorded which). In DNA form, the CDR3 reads TGTGCCAGCAGCTTCCCAGATTACACAGATACGCAGTATTTT. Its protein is CASSFPDYTDTQYF.